Listed here are 11 T cell receptor beta chains from one sample, sequenced in a study of read filtering for tumor transcriptome and immune sequencing. Molecular barcoded adaptors covering alpha/delta and beta/gamma chains were used on around 370 ng RNA. TCRdb passed the reads through MiXCR, listing each CDR3 protein once. The data contain about 46,000 distinct CDR3 sequences, more than 10% of them singletons. Sequenced sample: a population of CD138-negative cells sorted from bone marrow. The source of these receptors is a donor at least 40 years old with multiple myeloma.

In its sample, this clonotype was seen many times. The rearrangement uses TRBV20-1 and TRBJ2-3; unclear D gene. The CDR3 has 15 amino acids. V dropped 0 bases and J dropped 0 bases, with 10 bases sitting between them. Germline loops: CDR1 DFQATT, CDR2 SNEGSKA (reference sequence). The CDR3 sequence is CSAREQITSTDTQYF. The CDR3 bases are TGCAGTGCTAGAGAACAAATTACTAGCACAGATACGCAGTATTTT.

This clonotype was counted many times. V and J are TRBV11-1 and TRBJ2-5; 9 bases line up with TRBD2. The V segment lost 3 bases and the J segment 5 bases; nucleotides outside the gene matches: 4. Germline CDR1 is SGHAT and CDR2 is FQDESV (reference sequence). The CDR3 consists of 14 residues. CDR3 protein: CASSFLAGEETQYF. In nucleotides, the CDR3 is TGTGCCAGCAGCTTTTTAGCGGGAGAGGAGACCCAGTACTTC.

This clonotype has a count of ten or more. The rearrangement links TRBV29-1 to TRBJ1-1, with a tentative D call TRBD1 (6 bases). Germline V CDR1 and CDR2: SQVTM, ANQGSEA. CDR3 length: 13 residues. V lost 5 bases and J lost 11, with 21 bases in between. The CDR3 nucleotides read TGCAGCGTTACCCCTACAGGGAAGTCTGCGGCTTTCTTT. Protein: CSVTPTGKSAAFF.

This clonotype was seen ten or more times. The CDR3 region is CSARASGLAGGGTWETQYF. CDR3 in DNA: TGCAGTGCTAGAGCTTCGGGACTAGCGGGAGGAGGTACATGGGAGACCCAGTACTTC. V gene TRBV20-1 combines with J gene TRBJ2-5; the match to TRBD2 covers 15 bases. The germline CDR1 and CDR2 sequences are DFQATT and SNEGSKA (reference sequence). The ends lost 1 base at V and 5 bases at J; junction bases unmatched: 14. This CDR3 has 19 amino acids.

This clonotype was counted ten times or more. This chain uses TRBV28 with TRBJ2-1; 7 bases match TRBD2. Germline loops: CDR1 MDHEN, CDR2 SYDVKM. J was trimmed by 7 bases and V by 2 bases; bases with no gene match: 8. The CDR3 is 15 amino acids. The CDR3 region is CASSLRRSGKNEQFF. In nucleotides, the CDR3 is TGTGCCAGCAGTTTACGGCGGAGCGGGAAAAATGAGCAGTTCTTC.

This clonotype occurred many times. Relative to the germline gene, one junction end is altered; a read error may explain this. The chain is built from TRBV30 and TRBJ2-4, with D uncertain. This CDR3 spans 15 amino acids. CDR1 is GTSNPN and CDR2 is SVGIG in the germline V gene (reference sequence). The CDR3 DNA follows: TGTGCCTGGAGTGTATGGAAGGTAGCCCAAAACATTCAGTACTTC. It translates to CAWSVWKVAQNIQYF.

This clonotype was counted many times. The rearrangement uses TRBV4-3 and TRBJ1-2; D unresolved. Between the trimmed V and J ends, which lost 0 bases and 1 base, there was a span of 6 bases. Per the germline V gene, CDR1 is LGHNA and CDR2 is YSLEER. The CDR3 sequence is 14 residues long. DNA for the CDR3: TGCGCCAGCAGCCAAGATCCTCTTAACTATGGCTACACCTTC. Protein sequence: CASSQDPLNYGYTF.

This clonotype came up many times. The chain has TRBV20-1 and TRBJ2-7; D may correspond to TRBD1 or TRBD2 (5 bases each). Trimming cost V 1 base and J 4 bases, with 14 bases left between them. Germline lookup yields CDR1 DFQATT and CDR2 SNEGSKA (reference sequence). The CDR3 is 14 residues long. CDR3 sequence (DNA): TGCAGTGCTAGAGTTAGGGGAGTTGGGTACGAGCAGTACTTC. It specifies CSARVRGVGYEQYF.

This clonotype was seen more than once but under ten times. The germline gene is not matched at one end of the junction; a read error may be the cause. The V call is TRBV7-9, the J call TRBJ1-5; maybe TRBD1 (6 bases). Germline CDR1 and CDR2: SEHNR and FQNEAQ (reference sequence). The CDR3 totals 13 residues. DNA for the CDR3: TGTGCCAGCGGCTTAGGGGGGAATCAGCCCCAGCATTTT. This gives the protein CASGLGGNQPQHF.

This clonotype appeared many times. The chain uses TRBV20-1 and TRBJ2-3; D may be TRBD2 (5 bases). The CDR3 contains 15 residues. In germline, CDR1 is DFQATT, CDR2 SNEGSKA (reference sequence). Trimming removed 0 bases from V and 5 bases from J, with 15 bases in between. The CDR3 here is CSARDSLAGGDTQYF. The DNA of the CDR3 is TGCAGTGCTAGAGATAGTCTAGCAGGTGGAGATACGCAGTATTTT.

There are many counts of this clonotype. V usage is TRBV11-2 and J usage is TRBJ2-1; 9 bases map to TRBD1. The length of the CDR3 is 16 residues. The germline V gene has CDR1 SGHAT and CDR2 FQNNGV. V was clipped by 5 bases and J by 6 bases; unmatched bases: 11. CDR3 DNA sequence: TGTGCCAGCAGCCCCAGACCGGGACAGGGACTCAATGAGCAGTTCTTC. Its protein product is CASSPRPGQGLNEQFF.